A selection of T cell receptor beta chains follows, all from one sample in a study of blood T cell repertoires in COVID-19. Profiled with immunoSEQ multiplex PCR; TCRdb holds only in-frame clones, not every one. The sample consists of a few hundred thousand clones, roughly 90% of them appearing once. The material sequenced was peripheral blood. Receptors were obtained from a woman aged 40-49 years who had recovered from COVID-19. The CDR3 runs from the conserved cysteine through the conserved F or W. A D gene is named only where the DNA matches it firmly. Part of the rows lack a size; the others show once, few, many or a class for expanded clones.

clone_size d_call j_call v_call cdr3_aa cdr3_nt
once TRBD1 TRBJ1-5 TRBV28 CASRIDREQNQPQHF TGTGCCAGCAGGATCGACAGGGAGCAGAATCAGCCCCAGCATTTT
NA TRBD1 TRBJ2-7 TRBV20-1 CSASATGRGSDDYEQYF TGCAGTGCTAGTGCAACCGGCAGGGGGTCTGACGACTACGAGCAGTACTTC
NA NA TRBJ1-5 TRBV6-5 CASSHDRSNQPQHF TGTGCCAGCAGTCATGACAGGAGCAATCAGCCCCAGCATTTT
NA TRBD2 TRBJ2-1 TRBV6-4 CASSDLDSLEEGLAGASFYEQFF TGTGCCAGCAGTGACCTTGATTCATTGGAGGAGGGACTAGCGGGAGCATCGTTCTATGAGCAGTTCTTC
once TRBD1 TRBJ1-2 TRBV19 CASTATGGASYGYTF TGTGCCAGTACTGCGACAGGGGGCGCGTCGTATGGCTACACCTTC
NA TRBD2 TRBJ2-3 TRBV6-5 CASSYGAGGGDTQYF TGTGCCAGCAGTTACGGGGCGGGAGGTGGCGATACGCAGTATTTT
NA NA TRBJ2-7 TRBV14 CASSQAGWYEQYF TGTGCCAGCAGCCAGGCAGGGTGGTACGAGCAGTACTTC
NA TRBD2 TRBJ2-1 TRBV3-1/TRBV3-2 CASSLTSGGYNEQFF TGTGCCAGCAGCCTGACTAGCGGGGGCTACAATGAGCAGTTCTTC
NA NA TRBJ1-1 TRBV27 CASSMAVNTEAFF TGTGCCAGCAGTATGGCGGTGAACACTGAAGCTTTCTTT
NA TRBD1 TRBJ2-7 TRBV7-9 CASSRGTGGAQAEQYF TGTGCCAGCAGCCGGGGGACAGGGGGCGCACAGGCCGAGCAGTACTTC
NA TRBD2 TRBJ2-3 TRBV6-4 CASSEPGTSGSSGDTQYF TGTGCCAGCAGTGAACCCGGGACTAGCGGGAGTTCGGGAGATACGCAGTATTTT
NA TRBD2 TRBJ2-1 TRBV6-5 CASIAGASYNEQFF TGTGCCAGCATCGCGGGAGCATCCTACAATGAGCAGTTCTTC
NA NA TRBJ2-5 TRBV11-3 CASSLSSGSETQYF TGTGCCAGCAGCTTATCATCAGGGTCGGAGACCCAGTACTTC
NA NA TRBJ2-7 TRBV29-1 CSVDGPTGEQYF TGCAGCGTTGACGGCCCAACGGGCGAGCAGTACTTC
NA TRBD1 TRBJ2-7 TRBV7-6 CASSYDGTGTYEQYF TGTGCCAGCAGCTACGACGGGACAGGGACGTACGAGCAGTACTTC
once NA TRBJ1-1 TRBV7-9 CASSLVSPGNTEAFF TGTGCCAGCAGCTTAGTTTCCCCAGGGAACACTGAAGCTTTCTTT
NA TRBD2 TRBJ2-3 TRBV5-8 CASSLYGGGPERDTQYF TGTGCCAGCAGCTTGTACGGGGGGGGCCCAGAACGGGATACGCAGTATTTT
NA NA TRBJ1-5 TRBV24-1 CATSDPTNNQPQHF TGTGCCACCAGTGACCCTACTAACAATCAGCCCCAGCATTTT
NA TRBD1 TRBJ2-2 TRBV19 CASSTRPGQRVTGELFF TGTGCCAGTAGTACACGACCGGGACAGAGGGTCACCGGGGAGCTGTTTTTT
NA TRBD1 TRBJ2-7 TRBV5-1 CASKWGGQGDYEQYF TGCGCCAGCAAGTGGGGAGGACAGGGTGACTACGAGCAGTACTTC
NA NA TRBJ2-1 TRBV9 CASSVGGPSSYNEQFF TGTGCCAGCAGCGTTGGAGGGCCGAGCTCCTACAATGAGCAGTTCTTC
NA NA TRBJ2-2 TRBV19 CASKSGETRTGELFF TGTGCCAGTAAGTCCGGGGAAACGAGGACCGGGGAGCTGTTTTTT